One sample yielded the 17 T cell receptor beta chains listed below, sequenced in a study of blood T cell repertoires in COVID-19 (dated by TCRdb to 2018 to 2021). Libraries were constructed by the immunoSEQ multiplex PCR assay. The table comes from immuneACCESS by way of TCRdb, which keeps in-frame sequences with V and J called. Part of the clones is missing from these tables; in studies checked, under half for an unresolved V gene and the rest for unknown reasons. In this sample the table shows about 210,000 clones, roughly 88% of which occur a single time. 5.6% of the sample comes from the top ten. The specimen was PBMCs or T cells enriched from blood (not recorded which). The source of these receptors is a man in his forties with acute COVID-19.

The rearrangement uses TRBV14 and TRBJ1-2; D is perhaps TRBD1 (6 bases). The germline gives CDR1 SGHDN, CDR2 FVKESK. Between the trimmed V and J ends, which lost 4 bases and 5 bases, there was a span of 14 bases. The CDR3 totals 14 residues. The CDR3 region has the DNA TGTGCCAGCAGCCCCCGAGGGGGAACGTATGGCTACACCTTC. The encoded protein is CASSPRGGTYGYTF.

The chain uses TRBV6-2 or TRBV6-3 and TRBJ2-7, with D possibly TRBD1 on 5 matching bases. The ends were cut back, 2 bases at V and 6 bases at J, with 14 bases in the middle. Looked up from germline, CDR1 is MNHEY and CDR2 is SVGEGT. CDR3 length: 14 residues. In DNA, the CDR3 is TGTGCCAGCAGTTACGCCGAGTCTGGGGCCGAGCAGTACTTC. It encodes CASSYAESGAEQYF.

This chain joins TRBV4-2 and TRBJ1-4, with a weak D call TRBD1 (5 bases). With 0 bases removed from V and 2 bases from J, the gap between germline ends came to 7 bases. The CDR3 sequence is 15 residues long. Germline lookup yields CDR1 LGHNA and CDR2 YNFKEQ. This CDR3 is CASSQETGTNEKLFF. CDR3 sequence (DNA): TGTGCCAGCAGCCAAGAAACAGGTACTAATGAAAAACTGTTTTTT.

This clone was detected once. The V call is TRBV18, the J call TRBJ1-2; D may be TRBD1 (5 bases). V gave up 3 bases and J gave up 7 bases, with 15 bases separating them. CDR3 length: 14 amino acids. The V gene's germline CDR1 is KGHSH and CDR2 LQKENI. CDR3 sequence: CASSPQQDDRGYTF. CDR3 nucleotide sequence: TGTGCCAGCTCACCTCAACAGGATGATCGTGGCTACACCTTC.

V usage is TRBV6-5 and J usage is TRBJ2-7; no clear D. There are 15 residues in the CDR3. Germline V gives CDR1 MNHEY, CDR2 SVGAGI. Trimming pared 4 bases from V and 0 bases from J, leaving 13 bases between. CDR3 bases: TGTGCCAGCAGTTTCACCGCAGGTTCCTCCTACGAGCAGTACTTC. It codes for CASSFTAGSSYEQYF.

The CDR3 DNA follows: TGCAGTGCAATAAACAATGAGCAGTTCTTC. Its protein is CSAINNEQFF. This chain joins TRBV20-1 and TRBJ2-1; no firm D call. Germline V CDR1 and CDR2: DFQATT, SNEGSKA (reference sequence). CDR3 size: 10 residues. The V gene lost 6 bases and the J gene lost 5 bases, with 5 bases spanning the gap.

The chain employs TRBV7-9 and TRBJ1-2; D is ambiguous. The V gene's germline CDR1 is SEHNR and CDR2 FQNEAQ (reference sequence). The CDR3 totals 13 residues. V was pared by 6 bases and J by 4 bases, with 12 bases between. The CDR3 coding sequence is TGTGCCAGCAGTATCCTTGCTACCTATGGCTACACCTTC. Amino acid sequence: CASSILATYGYTF. Drawing the rest from reference TRBV7-9 and TRBJ1-2, the complete variable domain is DTGVSQNPRHKITKRGQNVTFRCDPISEHNRLYWYRQTLGQGPEFLTYFQNEAQLEKSRLLSDRFSAERPKGSFSTLEIQRTEQGDSAMYLCASSILATYGYTFGSGTRLTVV.

The chain uses TRBV5-1 and TRBJ1-3, with 9 bases lining up with TRBD1. The V and J ends lost 4 bases and 4 bases, in that order; junction bases with no gene match: 9. The CDR3 consists of 16 residues. Germline V gene data show CDR1 as SGHRS and CDR2 as YFSETQ. CDR3 residues: CASSARTGDFGNTIYF. The CDR3 region has the DNA TGCGCCAGCAGCGCGAGGACAGGGGATTTCGGAAACACCATATATTTT.

This rearrangement joins TRBV5-4 to TRBJ2-2; 8 bases align to TRBD2. Losses at the gene ends were 4 bases for V and 8 bases for J; bases not matched to a gene: 7. The CDR3 totals 14 residues. In germline, CDR1 is SGHNT, CDR2 YYREEE (reference sequence). The CDR3 sequence: CASSPPGTRGELFF. In nucleotides, the CDR3 is TGTGCCAGCAGCCCGCCCGGGACTAGAGGGGAGCTGTTTTTT.

This clone was detected only once. The chain carries TRBV2 and TRBJ2-2; D may be TRBD2 (6 bases). The CDR3 covers 12 residues. CDR1 is SNHLY, CDR2 FYNNEI, per germline. Trimming removed 8 bases at V and 7 bases at J, with 11 bases between. CDR3 region: CASYLEGGELFF. The CDR3 nucleotides read TGTGCCAGCTACCTGGAGGGCGGGGAGCTGTTTTTT.

This clone came up a few times. The J gene is TRBJ2-2, the V gene TRBV5-1; D is unclear. The germline gives CDR1 SGHRS, CDR2 YFSETQ. This CDR3 is built from 12 residues. V shed 2 bases and J shed 10 bases, with 9 bases lying between them. The CDR3 nucleotides are TGCGCCAGCAGCTTAGGAGTTAAGGAGCTGTTTTTT. As protein: CASSLGVKELFF.

J is TRBJ2-1 and V is TRBV29-1, with TRBD2 matching 8 bases. The CDR3 has 16 amino acids. J gave up 2 bases and V 7 bases, and 13 bases lay outside the gene matches. Germline CDR1 and CDR2: SQVTM and ANQGSEA. The CDR3 nucleotides are TGCAGCGCAGTCTCGAGCGCGGGAGGTACCTACAATGAGCAGTTCTTC. Translation: CSAVSSAGGTYNEQFF.

This clone was seen only once. The V call is TRBV9, the J call TRBJ1-2; D remains ambiguous. The CDR3 covers 13 residues. From germline, CDR1 is SGDLS and CDR2 YYNGEE. Trimming left V 3 bases short and J 8 bases short, with 14 bases between. DNA for the CDR3: TGTGCCAGCAGCGCCCCCGCTGCCCGGGGCTACACCTTC. Protein sequence: CASSAPAARGYTF.

This sequence joins TRBV5-4 and TRBJ2-2; maybe TRBD1 (8 bases). The V gene lost 3 bases and the J gene lost 4 bases, with 13 bases spanning the gap. CDR3 length equals 15 residues. In germline, CDR1 is SGHNT, CDR2 YYREEE (reference sequence). CDR3 region: CASSWGGTGTGELFF. The CDR3 DNA is TGTGCCAGCAGCTGGGGGGGGACAGGCACCGGGGAGCTGTTTTTT. Full variable domain (missing parts from reference TRBV5-4 and TRBJ2-2): ETGVTQSPTHLIKTRGQQVTLRCSSQSGHNTVSWYQQALGQGPQFIFQYYREEENGRGNFPPRFSGLQFPNYSSELNVNALELDDSALYLCASSWGGTGTGELFFGEGSRLTVL.

The J gene is TRBJ1-1, the V gene TRBV30, with D possibly matching TRBD1 (6 bases). CDR3 length: 15 amino acids. V lost 0 bases, J lost 1 base, and 12 bases lay in between. Germline V gene data show CDR1 as GTSNPN and CDR2 as SVGIG (reference sequence). The CDR3 DNA reads TGTGCCTGGAGTGTTCCAGGGGATTGGAACACTGAAGCTTTCTTT. Translating gives CAWSVPGDWNTEAFF.

J is TRBJ2-1 and V is TRBV11-2; the match to TRBD2 covers 8 bases. The V and J ends lost 4 bases and 4 bases, in that order; junction bases with no gene match: 9. CDR1 SGHAT and CDR2 FQNNGV come from the germline V gene. The CDR3 contains 16 residues. CDR3 region: CASSSWLSGIYNEQFF. The CDR3 nucleotides are TGTGCCAGCAGCTCCTGGCTTAGCGGGATATACAATGAGCAGTTCTTC. Together with reference TRBV11-2 and TRBJ2-1, the CDR3 gives the full variable domain: EAGVAQSPRYKIIEKRQSVAFWCNPISGHATLYWYQQILGQGPKLLIQFQNNGVVDDSQLPKDRFSAERLKGVDSTLKIQPAKLEDSAVYLCASSSWLSGIYNEQFFGPGTRLTVL.

The chain uses TRBV10-3 and TRBJ2-3; D might be TRBD2 (6 bases). The CDR3 runs to 15 residues. Per germline, CDR1 ENHRY and CDR2 SYGVKD. With 7 bases removed from V and 0 bases from J, the gap between germline ends came to 14 bases. The CDR3 DNA reads as TGTGCCATCAAGGCCGGCAGCGGGAGCACAGATACGCAGTATTTT. The encoded protein is CAIKAGSGSTDTQYF.